What follows are 14 T cell receptor beta chains derived from one specimen sequenced in a study of blood T cell repertoires in COVID-19. TCRdb's table, derived via immunoSEQ multiplex PCR, lists solely in-frame clones and lacks some. The table has 130,000 to 150,000 clones, around 80% seen once. Sequenced sample: peripheral blood. Receptors were obtained from a human donor in a cohort sampled during active COVID-19.

This clone was seen a single time. The gene calls are TRBV6-5 and TRBJ1-6, with D hard to call. This CDR3 has 15 residues. Germline CDR1 reads MNHEY; CDR2 reads SVGAGI. The ends were cut back, 5 bases at V and 4 bases at J, with 12 bases in the middle. Written as DNA, the CDR3 is TGTGCCAGCAGTACGGAGAGTCGGTATAATTCACCCCTCCACTTT. Its translation is CASSTESRYNSPLHF.

The chain joins TRBV27 to TRBJ2-5, with TRBD1 matching 8 bases. The CDR3 totals 14 residues. Germline assignment: CDR1 MNHEY and CDR2 SMNVEV (reference sequence). V was pared by 4 bases and J by 2 bases, with 3 bases of the junction left unmatched. CDR3 bases: TGTGCCAGCAGTTCCCGGACAGGGCAAGAGACCCAGTACTTC. It translates to CASSSRTGQETQYF.

The chain couples TRBV25-1 to TRBJ1-2; tentatively, D is TRBD1 (6 bases). The length of the CDR3 is 14 residues. Germline loops: CDR1 MGHDK, CDR2 SYGVNS. V was pared by 4 bases and J by 4 bases, with 13 bases between. The CDR3 sequence: CASSVGGQLYGYTF. CDR3 in DNA: TGTGCCAGCAGTGTGGGGGGGCAGCTCTATGGCTACACCTTC.

This clone was observed once. The V gene is TRBV7-8, the J gene TRBJ2-7; 7 bases align to TRBD1. This CDR3 is built from 14 residues. After removal of 1 base from V and 7 bases from J, the junction contained 7 bases not matched to a gene. Germline assignment: CDR1 SGHVS and CDR2 FQNEAQ. DNA for the CDR3: TGTGCCAGCAGCTTAGGACAGGGTGTTGGGGAGCAGTACTTC. Residues: CASSLGQGVGEQYF.

This rearrangement joins TRBV5-1 to TRBJ1-1, with D hard to call. V gave up 4 bases and J gave up 1 base, with 8 bases separating them. CDR1 and CDR2 (germline): SGHRS, YFSETQ. The length of the CDR3 is 13 residues. CDR3 sequence (DNA): TGCGCCAGCAGCCCAGGATCGAACACTGAAGCTTTCTTT. Translation gives CASSPGSNTEAFF.

This chain connects TRBV5-1 to TRBJ1-2; D is perhaps TRBD1 (5 bases). V was cut by 0 bases and J by 6 bases, with 18 bases left in between. Germline CDR1 reads SGHRS; CDR2 reads YFSETQ. The CDR3 sequence is 16 residues long. Here the CDR3 DNA reads TGCGCCAGCAGCTTGGTGGGGCAGACCACCCCCAATGGCTACACCTTC. It translates to CASSLVGQTTPNGYTF.

The V call is TRBV9, the J call TRBJ2-1; TRBD2 aligns across 7 bases. The CDR3 covers 14 residues. With V trimmed by 0 bases and J by 10 bases, 7 bases remained unmatched. Germline assignment: CDR1 SGDLS and CDR2 YYNGEE. Here the CDR3 DNA reads TGTGCCAGCAGCGTAGCACACCGGGGAGGGGAGCAGTTCTTC. Encoded protein: CASSVAHRGGEQFF.

V is TRBV11-2 and J is TRBJ2-3; 12 bases fit TRBD2. The CDR3 consists of 15 residues. Looked up from germline, CDR1 is SGHAT and CDR2 is FQNNGV. The ends lost 5 bases at V and 1 base at J; junction bases unmatched: 1. In DNA form, the CDR3 reads TGTGCCAGCAGCAGACTAGCGGGGGGCACAGATACGCAGTATTTT. It encodes CASSRLAGGTDTQYF.

The rearrangement links TRBV2 to TRBJ2-5, with 7 nucleotides matching TRBD1. Looked up from germline, CDR1 is SNHLY and CDR2 is FYNNEI. V lost 6 bases and J lost 5; bases outside the gene matches: 18. This CDR3 has 17 residues. The DNA for the CDR3 is TGTGCCAGCAGCGATGGGACAGATCCTGGGGGTTGGGAGACCCAGTACTTC. Translated, it gives CASSDGTDPGGWETQYF.

V and J are TRBV9 and TRBJ1-3, with 10 bases fitting TRBD1. Germline lookup yields CDR1 SGDLS and CDR2 YYNGEE. The CDR3 runs to 18 residues. Trimming took 4 bases from V and 0 from J; bases not matched to a gene: 10. CDR3 DNA sequence: TGTGCCAGCAGCCCCGGGACAGGGGTTCGGGGCTCTGGAAACACCATATATTTT. It is translated as CASSPGTGVRGSGNTIYF.

The chain has TRBV6-5 and TRBJ1-2, with 10 nucleotides matching TRBD1. Per germline, CDR1 MNHEY and CDR2 SVGAGI. J gave up 4 bases and V 9 bases, and 5 bases lay outside the gene matches. The CDR3 has 13 amino acids. The chain's CDR3 is CASGQGGTYGYTF. CDR3 DNA: TGTGCCAGTGGACAGGGGGGAACCTATGGCTACACCTTC.

CDR3 bases: TGTGCCAGCAGCGAAACCCGCGCTGAAGCTTTCTTT. Translated, it gives CASSETRAEAFF. V usage is TRBV6-6 and J usage is TRBJ1-1; D gene unclear. V was trimmed by 6 bases and J by 6 bases, leaving 11 bases between them. The CDR3 has 12 amino acids. The germline CDR1 and CDR2 sequences are MNHNY and SVGAGI (reference sequence).

The J gene is TRBJ2-2, the V gene TRBV6-5; tentatively, D is TRBD1 (6 bases). The CDR3 covers 15 residues. Germline V gives CDR1 MNHEY, CDR2 SVGAGI. V was trimmed by 2 bases and J by 7 bases, leaving 14 bases between them. DNA for the CDR3: TGTGCCAGCAGTTACAGCAGGGGCGCACACGGGGAGCTGTTTTTT. This sequence encodes CASSYSRGAHGELFF.

The V call is TRBV9, the J call TRBJ2-3; possible D gene TRBD2, 6 bases. The CDR3 has 16 residues. V was clipped by 4 bases and J by 5 bases, with 20 bases between them. Germline lookup yields CDR1 SGDLS and CDR2 YYNGEE. In nucleotides, the CDR3 is TGTGCCAGCAGCCCCCGCGGGGCGGGACGCCTAGATACGCAGTATTTT. As protein: CASSPRGAGRLDTQYF.